Listed below are T cell receptor beta chains from one sample, sequenced in a study of blood T cell repertoires in COVID-19. Assay used: immunoSEQ multiplex PCR; TCRdb lists only in-frame clones, some missing. Found here are around 390,000 clones, approximately 90% of them singletons; the top ten hold 10%. The sample was PBMCs or T cells enriched from blood (not recorded which). The receptors derive from a woman aged 45 to 65 who had recovered from COVID-19. Each CDR3 is given with its conserved first and last residue. A D gene is named only where the DNA matches it firmly. Clone sizes are given selectively: once, few, many, or a class where the clone is expanded.

CDR3	DNA	J	V	length	D	size
CATSRDGTSGGRTYEQYF	TGTGCCACCAGCAGAGACGGGACTAGCGGGGGGCGTACCTACGAGCAGTACTTC	TRBJ2-7	TRBV15	18	TRBD2	NA
CASSFRRARTDTQYF	TGTGCCAGCAGCTTTCGGCGGGCCCGCACAGATACGCAGTATTTT	TRBJ2-3	TRBV5-6	15	NA	NA
CASSLSRSYEQYF	TGTGCCAGCAGTTTATCTCGGTCCTACGAGCAGTACTTC	TRBJ2-7	TRBV28	13	NA	NA
CASSLGDSLNQPQHF	TGCGCCAGCAGCTTGGGGGACAGTCTTAATCAGCCCCAGCATTTT	TRBJ1-5	TRBV5-1	15	TRBD1	NA
CASSASQGPTGELFF	TGTGCCAGCAGCGCCTCACAGGGTCCCACCGGGGAGCTGTTTTTT	TRBJ2-2	TRBV7-9	15	NA	NA
CASSLERAGGREQFF	TGTGCCAGCAGTTTAGAGCGGGCCGGGGGGCGTGAGCAGTTCTTC	TRBJ2-1	TRBV28	15	NA	NA
CASSSDSGNTIYF	TGCGCCAGCAGTTCAGACTCTGGAAACACCATATATTTT	TRBJ1-3	TRBV5-1	13	NA	NA
CASSLGTGSREQFF	TGTGCCAGCAGCTTAGGGACAGGGTCGCGTGAGCAGTTCTTC	TRBJ2-1	TRBV11-3	14	TRBD1	NA
CASSLAGETQHF	TGTGCCAGCAGCTTAGCAGGAGAGACCCAGCATTTT	TRBJ1-5	TRBV7-9	12	NA	NA
CASSKPGTRGATQYF	TGTGCCAGCAGCAAGCCCGGGACTAGAGGGGCGACGCAGTATTTT	TRBJ2-3	TRBV27	15	TRBD2	NA
CASSTRDTGELFF	TGTGCCAGCAGCACGCGGGACACCGGGGAGCTGTTTTTT	TRBJ2-2	TRBV11-3	13	NA	NA
CAWGRGTEAFF	TGTGCGTGGGGGCGCGGTACTGAAGCTTTCTTT	TRBJ1-1	TRBV7-9	11	NA	NA
CASSASGANVLTF	TGTGCCAGCAGCGCGTCTGGGGCCAACGTCCTGACTTTC	TRBJ2-6	TRBV3-1/TRBV3-2	13	NA	NA
CASSSQGGTEAFF	TGTGCCAGCAGTTCGCAGGGAGGTACTGAAGCTTTCTTT	TRBJ1-1	TRBV7-9	13	NA	NA
CASSGQGEDEQYF	TGTGCCAGCAGTGGGCAGGGCGAAGACGAGCAGTACTTC	TRBJ2-7	TRBV2	13	NA	once
CASSSRQGNIQYF	TGTGCCAGTAGTAGCCGACAGGGAAACATTCAGTACTTC	TRBJ2-4	TRBV19	13	TRBD1	NA